This T cell receptor (beta chain) was observed in a study of blood T cell repertoires in COVID-19. Overall study context: Some COVID-19 samples were acute and others convalescent; all came from the United States, Italy and Spain.

Authors' data handling: Scientists estimated how many nucleated cells there were by amplifying reference gene primers. Libraries were prepared by immunoSEQ multiplex PCR; TCRdb keeps only in-frame clonotypes and omits some of them. That table gives V, J and clone size, and the DNA gave D and trimming. The sample lists around 30,000 clones, about 92% occurring once. Sequenced sample: peripheral blood. The TCR sequence derives from a man between 65 and 85 years old with active or convalescent COVID-19.

CDR3 region: CASSWSGGADTQYF. The CDR3 region has the DNA TGTGCCAGCAGCTGGTCGGGCGGGGCAGATACGCAGTATTTT. This chain joins TRBV5-4 and TRBJ2-3; tentative D call: TRBD2 (6 bases). The CDR3 is made up of 14 amino acids. Germline V gene sequence: CDR1 SGHNT, CDR2 YYREEE (reference sequence). With 3 bases removed from V and 4 bases from J, the gap between germline ends came to 12 bases.